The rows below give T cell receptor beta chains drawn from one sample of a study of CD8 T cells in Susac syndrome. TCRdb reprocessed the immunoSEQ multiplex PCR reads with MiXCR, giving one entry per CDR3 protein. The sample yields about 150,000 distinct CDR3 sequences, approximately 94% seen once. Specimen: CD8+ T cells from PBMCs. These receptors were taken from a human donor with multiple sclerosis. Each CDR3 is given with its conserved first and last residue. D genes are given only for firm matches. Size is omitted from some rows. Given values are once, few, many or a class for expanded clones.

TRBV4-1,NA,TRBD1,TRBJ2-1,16,CASSRATGMGYNEQFF,TGCGCCAGCAGCCGCGCGACAGGGATGGGCTACAATGAGCAGTTCTTC
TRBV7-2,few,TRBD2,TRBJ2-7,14,CASSLLAGSYEQYF,TGTGCCAGCAGCTTACTAGCGGGAAGCTACGAGCAGTACTTC
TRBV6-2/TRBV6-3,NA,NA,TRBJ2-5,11,CASSYGLGPYF,TGTGCCAGCAGTTATGGCCTGGGTCCGTACTTC
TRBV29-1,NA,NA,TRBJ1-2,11,CSVESTYGYTF,TGCAGCGTTGAGTCCACCTATGGCTACACCTTC
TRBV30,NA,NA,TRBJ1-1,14,CAWRVSAGGTEAFF,TGTGCCTGGAGAGTTTCGGCCGGAGGCACTGAAGCTTTCTTT
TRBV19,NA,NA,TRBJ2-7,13,CASSPDSAYEQYF,TGTGCCAGTAGTCCGGACAGCGCCTACGAGCAGTACTTC
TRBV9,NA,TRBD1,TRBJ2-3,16,CASSPPTGGGTDTQYF,TGTGCCAGCAGCCCTCCGACAGGGGGAGGTACAGATACGCAGTATTTT
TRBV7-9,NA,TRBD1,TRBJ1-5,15,CASSLGQGINQPQHF,TGTGCCAGCAGCTTGGGACAGGGAATCAATCAGCCCCAGCATTTT
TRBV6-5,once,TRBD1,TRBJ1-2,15,CASSPTGGSNYGYTF,TGTGCCAGCAGTCCCACAGGGGGCTCCAACTATGGCTACACCTTC
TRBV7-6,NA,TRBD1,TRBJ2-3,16,CASSLQGSRGTDTQYF,TGTGCCAGCAGCCTACAGGGGAGTCGGGGCACAGATACGCAGTATTTT
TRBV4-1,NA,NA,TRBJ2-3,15,CASSQTRGSTDTQYF,TGCGCCAGCAGCCAAACCCGGGGGAGCACAGATACGCAGTATTTT
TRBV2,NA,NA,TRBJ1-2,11,CASNVGYGYTF,TGTGCCAGCAACGTTGGGTATGGCTACACCTTC
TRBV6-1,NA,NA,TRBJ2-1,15,CASSEAADGYNEQFF,TGTGCCAGCAGTGAAGCGGCCGACGGTTACAATGAGCAGTTCTTC
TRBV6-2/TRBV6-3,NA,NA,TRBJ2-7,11,CASSYKGEQYF,TGTGCCAGCAGTTATAAAGGAGAGCAGTACTTC
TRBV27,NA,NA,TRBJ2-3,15,CASSTRTGSTDTQYF,TGTGCCAGCAGTACCCGGACGGGAAGCACAGATACGCAGTATTTT
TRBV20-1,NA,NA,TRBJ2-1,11,CSARSGNEQFF,TGCAGTGCTAGGTCCGGGAATGAGCAGTTCTTC
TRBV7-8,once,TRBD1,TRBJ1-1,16,CASSLEAGGSSGEAFF,TGTGCCAGCAGCTTAGAAGCAGGGGGCTCCTCTGGTGAAGCTTTCTTT
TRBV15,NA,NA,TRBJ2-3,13,CATSGDPTDTQYF,TGTGCCACCAGCGGGGACCCCACAGATACGCAGTATTTT
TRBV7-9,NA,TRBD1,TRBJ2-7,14,CASSSQGGDYEQYF,TGTGCCAGCAGCTCACAGGGGGGAGACTACGAGCAGTACTTC
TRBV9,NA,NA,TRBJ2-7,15,CASSVAPAGSYEQYF,TGTGCCAGCAGCGTAGCTCCCGCAGGGTCCTACGAGCAGTACTTC
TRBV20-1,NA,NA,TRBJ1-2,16,CSARDYSSLKFYGYTF,TGCAGTGCTAGAGATTATTCATCCCTGAAATTCTATGGCTACACCTTC
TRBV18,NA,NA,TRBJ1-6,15,CASSPRPIHNSPLHF,TGTGCCAGCTCACCGAGGCCGATCCATAATTCACCCCTCCACTTT
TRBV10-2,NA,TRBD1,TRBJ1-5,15,CASSEPGQGNQPQHF,TGCGCCAGCAGTGAACCGGGACAGGGGAATCAGCCCCAGCATTTT
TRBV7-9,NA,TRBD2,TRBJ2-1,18,CASSPESRRGSSYNEQFF,TGTGCCAGCAGCCCGGAGTCTCGTCGCGGGAGCTCCTACAATGAGCAGTTCTTC
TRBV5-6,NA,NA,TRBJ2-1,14,CASSYRGENNEQFF,TGTGCCAGCAGCTATCGAGGGGAAAACAATGAGCAGTTCTTC
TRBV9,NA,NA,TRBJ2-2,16,CASSAGGRLNTGELFF,TGTGCCAGCAGCGCCGGAGGACGGCTGAACACCGGGGAGCTGTTTTTT
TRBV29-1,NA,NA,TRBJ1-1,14,CSVEGVVSWTEAFF,TGCAGCGTTGAAGGAGTGGTCTCGTGGACTGAAGCTTTCTTT
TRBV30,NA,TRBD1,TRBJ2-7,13,CAWRVRQGDEQYF,TGTGCCTGGAGAGTTAGGCAGGGGGACGAGCAGTACTTC
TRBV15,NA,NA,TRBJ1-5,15,CATSREDSSNQPQHF,TGTGCCACCAGCAGAGAGGACAGTTCCAATCAGCCCCAGCATTTT
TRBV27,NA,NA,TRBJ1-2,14,CASSLFWGSGGYTF,TGTGCCAGCAGTTTATTTTGGGGTTCTGGTGGCTACACCTTC
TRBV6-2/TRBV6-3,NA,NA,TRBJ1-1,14,CASTLPQLNTEAFF,TGTGCCAGCACCCTACCCCAGTTGAACACTGAAGCTTTCTTT
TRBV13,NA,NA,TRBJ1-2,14,CASSLEIRVDGYTF,TGTGCCAGCAGCTTAGAGATCAGGGTCGACGGCTACACCTTC
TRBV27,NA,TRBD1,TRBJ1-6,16,CASRPPRDRVSSPLHF,TGTGCCAGCAGACCGCCCCGGGACAGGGTCTCTTCACCCCTCCACTTT
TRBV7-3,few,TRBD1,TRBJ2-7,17,CASSLNSPGTGAYEQYF,TGTGCCAGCAGCTTAAACTCCCCTGGGACAGGGGCATACGAGCAGTACTTC
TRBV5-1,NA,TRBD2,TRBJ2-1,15,CASSYTSGGLREQFF,TGCGCCAGCAGTTACACTAGCGGGGGGCTCCGGGAGCAGTTCTTC
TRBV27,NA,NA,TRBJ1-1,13,CASSLFQNTEAFF,TGTGCCAGCAGTTTATTCCAGAACACTGAAGCTTTCTTT
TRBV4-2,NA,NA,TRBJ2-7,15,CASSPEVGYPYEQYF,TGTGCCAGCAGCCCCGAAGTGGGGTACCCCTACGAGCAGTACTTC
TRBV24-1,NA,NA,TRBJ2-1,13,CATSPYRDNEQFF,TGTGCCACCAGCCCCTACAGGGACAATGAGCAGTTCTTC
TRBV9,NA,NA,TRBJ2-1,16,CASTPGHRISYNEQFF,TGTGCCAGCACCCCGGGACACCGAATCTCCTACAATGAGCAGTTCTTC
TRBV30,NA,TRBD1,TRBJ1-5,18,CAWSGGRDRGLRRQPQHF,TGTGCCTGGAGTGGGGGCCGGGACAGGGGGCTGAGGAGGCAGCCCCAGCATTTT